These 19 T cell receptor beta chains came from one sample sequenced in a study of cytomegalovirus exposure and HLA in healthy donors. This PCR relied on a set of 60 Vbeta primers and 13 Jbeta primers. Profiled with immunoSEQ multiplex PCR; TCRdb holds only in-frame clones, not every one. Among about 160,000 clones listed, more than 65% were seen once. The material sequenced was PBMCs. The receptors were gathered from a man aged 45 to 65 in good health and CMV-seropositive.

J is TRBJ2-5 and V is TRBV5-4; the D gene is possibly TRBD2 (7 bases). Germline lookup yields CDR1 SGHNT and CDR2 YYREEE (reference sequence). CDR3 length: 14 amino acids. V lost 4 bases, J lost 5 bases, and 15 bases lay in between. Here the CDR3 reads CASSLGGLTETQYF. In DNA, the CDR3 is TGTGCCAGCAGCCTCGGGGGGCTGACGGAGACCCAGTACTTC. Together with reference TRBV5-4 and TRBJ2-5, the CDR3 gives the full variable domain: ETGVTQSPTHLIKTRGQQVTLRCSSQSGHNTVSWYQQALGQGPQFIFQYYREEENGRGNFPPRFSGLQFPNYSSELNVNALELDDSALYLCASSLGGLTETQYFGPGTRLLVL.

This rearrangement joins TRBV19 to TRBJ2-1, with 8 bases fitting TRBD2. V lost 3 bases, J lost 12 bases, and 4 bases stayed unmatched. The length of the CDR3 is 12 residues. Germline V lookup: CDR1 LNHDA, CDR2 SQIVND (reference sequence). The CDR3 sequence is CASSMQRGLQFF. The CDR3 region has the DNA TGTGCCAGTAGTATGCAGCGGGGGCTGCAGTTCTTC.

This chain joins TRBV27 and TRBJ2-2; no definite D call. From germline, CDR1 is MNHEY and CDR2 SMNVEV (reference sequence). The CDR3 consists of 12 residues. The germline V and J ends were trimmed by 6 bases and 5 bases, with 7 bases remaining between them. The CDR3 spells CASSLTTGELFF. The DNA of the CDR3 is TGTGCCAGCAGCCTTACAACCGGGGAGCTGTTTTTT.

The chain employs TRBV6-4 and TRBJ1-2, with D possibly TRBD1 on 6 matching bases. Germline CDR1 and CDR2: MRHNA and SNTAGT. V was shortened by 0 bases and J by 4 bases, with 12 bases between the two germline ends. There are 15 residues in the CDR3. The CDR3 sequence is CASSDSAGARYGYTF. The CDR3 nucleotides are TGTGCCAGCAGTGACTCTGCGGGGGCGCGCTATGGCTACACCTTC.

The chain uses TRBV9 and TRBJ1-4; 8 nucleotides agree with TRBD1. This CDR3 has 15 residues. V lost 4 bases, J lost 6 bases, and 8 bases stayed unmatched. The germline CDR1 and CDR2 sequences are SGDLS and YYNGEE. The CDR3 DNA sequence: TGTGCCAGCAGCCCCCGGACAGGGTTTGATGAAAAACTGTTTTTT. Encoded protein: CASSPRTGFDEKLFF.

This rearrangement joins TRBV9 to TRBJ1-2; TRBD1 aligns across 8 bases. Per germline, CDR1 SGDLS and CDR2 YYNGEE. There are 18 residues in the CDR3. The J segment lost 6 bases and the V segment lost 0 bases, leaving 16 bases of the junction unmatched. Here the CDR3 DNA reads TGTGCCAGCAGCGTAGGTGTACAGGGGGGAATCTCTACCGATGGCTACACCTTC. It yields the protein CASSVGVQGGISTDGYTF. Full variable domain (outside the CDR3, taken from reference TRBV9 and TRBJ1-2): DSGVTQTPKHLITATGQRVTLRCSPRSGDLSVYWYQQSLDQGLQFLIQYYNGEERAKGNILERFSAQQFPDLHSELNLSSLELGDSALYFCASSVGVQGGISTDGYTFGSGTRLTVV.

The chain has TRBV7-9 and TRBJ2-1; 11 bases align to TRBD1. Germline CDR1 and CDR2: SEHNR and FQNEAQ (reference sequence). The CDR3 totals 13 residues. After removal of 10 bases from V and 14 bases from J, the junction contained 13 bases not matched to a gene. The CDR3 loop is CAIAPGTGGSKFF. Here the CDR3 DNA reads TGTGCCATAGCTCCCGGGACAGGGGGGTCTAAGTTCTTC.

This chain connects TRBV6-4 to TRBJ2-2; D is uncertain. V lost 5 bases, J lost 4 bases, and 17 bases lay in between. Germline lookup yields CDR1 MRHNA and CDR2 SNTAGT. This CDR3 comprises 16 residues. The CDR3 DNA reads TGTGCCAGCAGTCCTCAACCGAGCCCTCGCACCGGGGAGCTGTTTTTT. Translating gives CASSPQPSPRTGELFF.

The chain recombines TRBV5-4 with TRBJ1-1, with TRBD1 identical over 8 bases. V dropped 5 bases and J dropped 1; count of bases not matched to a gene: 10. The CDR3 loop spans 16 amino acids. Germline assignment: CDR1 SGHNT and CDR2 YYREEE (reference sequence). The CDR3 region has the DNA TGTGCCAGCAGTTTTGGACAGGGCAGGAGGAACACTGAAGCTTTCTTT. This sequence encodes CASSFGQGRRNTEAFF.

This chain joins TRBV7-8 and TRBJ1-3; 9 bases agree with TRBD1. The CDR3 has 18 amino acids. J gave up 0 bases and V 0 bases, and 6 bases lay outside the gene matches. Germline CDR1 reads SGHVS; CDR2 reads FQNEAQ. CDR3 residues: CASSLAATGGFSGNTIYF. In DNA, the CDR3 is TGTGCCAGCAGCTTAGCGGCGACAGGGGGATTCTCTGGAAACACCATATATTTT.

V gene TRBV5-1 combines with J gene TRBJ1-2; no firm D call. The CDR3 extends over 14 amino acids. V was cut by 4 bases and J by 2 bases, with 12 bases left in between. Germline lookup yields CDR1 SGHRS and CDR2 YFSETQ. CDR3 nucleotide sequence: TGCGCCAGCAGCCATGGCCAGTCCAACTATGGCTACACCTTC. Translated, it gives CASSHGQSNYGYTF.

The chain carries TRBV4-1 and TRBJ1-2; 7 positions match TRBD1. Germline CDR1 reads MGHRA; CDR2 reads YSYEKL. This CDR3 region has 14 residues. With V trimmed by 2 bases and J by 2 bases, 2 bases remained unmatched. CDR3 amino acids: CASSQKGANYGYTF. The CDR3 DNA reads TGCGCCAGCAGCCAAAAGGGGGCAAACTATGGCTACACCTTC.

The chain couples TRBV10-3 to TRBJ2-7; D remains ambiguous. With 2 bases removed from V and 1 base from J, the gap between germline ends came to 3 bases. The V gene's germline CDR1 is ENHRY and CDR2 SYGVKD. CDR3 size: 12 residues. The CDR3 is CAISEQSYEQYF. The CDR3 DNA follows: TGTGCCATCAGTGAGCAGTCCTACGAGCAGTACTTC.

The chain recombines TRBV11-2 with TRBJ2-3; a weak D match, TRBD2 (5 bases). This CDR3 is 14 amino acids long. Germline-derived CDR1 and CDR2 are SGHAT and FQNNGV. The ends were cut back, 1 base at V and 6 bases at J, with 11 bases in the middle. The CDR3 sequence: CASSLGPSRDTQYF. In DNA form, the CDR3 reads TGTGCCAGCAGCTTAGGTCCTAGCCGTGATACGCAGTATTTT.

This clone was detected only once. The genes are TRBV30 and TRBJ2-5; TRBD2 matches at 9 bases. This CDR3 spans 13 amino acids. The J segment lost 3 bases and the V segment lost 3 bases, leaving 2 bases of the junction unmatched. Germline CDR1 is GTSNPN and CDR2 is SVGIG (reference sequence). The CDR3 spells CAWRGLAKETQYF. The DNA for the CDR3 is TGTGCCTGGAGAGGACTAGCGAAAGAGACCCAGTACTTC.

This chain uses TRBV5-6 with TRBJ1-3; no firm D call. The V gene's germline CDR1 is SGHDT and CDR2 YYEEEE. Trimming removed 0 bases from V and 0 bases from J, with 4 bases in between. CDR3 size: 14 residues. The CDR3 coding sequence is TGTGCCAGCAGCTTGGCCGGCTCTGGAAACACCATATATTTT. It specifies CASSLAGSGNTIYF.

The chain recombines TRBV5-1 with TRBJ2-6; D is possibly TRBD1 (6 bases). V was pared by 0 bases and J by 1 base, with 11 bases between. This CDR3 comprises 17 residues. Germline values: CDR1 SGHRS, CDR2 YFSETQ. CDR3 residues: CASSLVLQGSGANVLTF. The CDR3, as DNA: TGCGCCAGCAGCTTGGTCCTCCAGGGGTCTGGGGCCAACGTCCTGACTTTC.

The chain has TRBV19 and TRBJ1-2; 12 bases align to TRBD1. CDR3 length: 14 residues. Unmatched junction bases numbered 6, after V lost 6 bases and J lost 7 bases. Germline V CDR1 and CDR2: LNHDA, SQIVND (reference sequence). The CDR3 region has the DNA TGTGCCAGTAGCCGGGACAGGGGGCTCCGTGGCTACACCTTC. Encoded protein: CASSRDRGLRGYTF. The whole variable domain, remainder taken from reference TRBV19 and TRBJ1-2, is DGGITQSPKYLFRKEGQNVTLSCEQNLNHDAMYWYRQDPGQGLRLIYYSQIVNDFQKGDIAEGYSVSREKKESFPLTVTSAQKNPTAFYLCASSRDRGLRGYTFGSGTRLTVV.

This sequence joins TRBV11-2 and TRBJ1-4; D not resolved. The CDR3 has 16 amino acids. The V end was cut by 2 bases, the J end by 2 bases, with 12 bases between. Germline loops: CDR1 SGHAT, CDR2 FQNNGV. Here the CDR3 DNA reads TGTGCCAGCAGCTTAATTAGCGCGATGACTAATGAAAAACTGTTTTTT. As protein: CASSLISAMTNEKLFF.